These T cell receptor beta chains were read from a single sample in a study of T cell repertoires in cytomegalovirus infection. These receptors have no known antigen. Via MiXCR, TCRdb re-called the reads, giving one row per CDR3 protein. This table holds approximately 100,000 distinct CDR3 sequences, less than 55% found once. This sample comprised CD8+ T cells from cultured PBMCs, obtained from culture after CMV antigen stimulation. The origin of the receptors is a human donor in good health (CMV status not recorded). Some clones in this sample may be carry-over from other donors' samples. Both conserved end residues are trimmed from each CDR3. The D gene is left open where the match is weak. Size is stated for part of the rows, as once, few or many counts, or as a class when the clone is expanded.

D gene | clone size | V gene | CDR3 protein
- | many | TRBV6-5 | ASSYGAGGLQETQY
TRBD2 | - | TRBV7-6 | ASSPGLAGGPEEQF
- | - | TRBV7-6 | ASSSMGITYEQY
- | few | TRBV27 | ASSFTYTGELF
- | few | TRBV7-8 | ASSLDVGEDTQY
- | - | TRBV7-9 | ASTSGGNSYEQY
- | - | TRBV28 | ASSLLRTEAF
TRBD2 | - | TRBV4-2 | ASSQGAGSGGYGELF
- | - | TRBV19 | ASWGISGNTIY
- | few | TRBV3-1 | ASSQDRGRETEAF
- | - | TRBV7-2 | ASSLAHQGPYNEQF
- | few | TRBV6-5 | ASSYVGTYNGYT
TRBD1 | few | TRBV12-3/TRBV12-4 | ASRPPDRNEQY
- | many | TRBV7-2 | ASSSRLISGNTIY
- | - | TRBV6-6 | ASRFGTVVWNEQF
TRBD2 | - | TRBV25-1 | ASSDGGLAGNEQF
- | - | TRBV6-6 | ASRRRGLSYNEQF
TRBD1 | - | TRBV9 | ASSAPDRDVFGYT